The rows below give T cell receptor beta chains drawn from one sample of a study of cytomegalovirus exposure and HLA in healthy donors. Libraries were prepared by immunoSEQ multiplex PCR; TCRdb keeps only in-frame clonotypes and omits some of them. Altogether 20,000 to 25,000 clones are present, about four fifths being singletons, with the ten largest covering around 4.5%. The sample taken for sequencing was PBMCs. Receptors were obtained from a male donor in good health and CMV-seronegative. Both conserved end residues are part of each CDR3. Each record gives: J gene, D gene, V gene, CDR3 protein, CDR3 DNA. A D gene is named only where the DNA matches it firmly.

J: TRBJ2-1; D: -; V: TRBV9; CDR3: CASSVAGGLGNEQFF; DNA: TGTGCCAGCAGCGTAGCGGGGGGCCTTGGCAATGAGCAGTTCTTC
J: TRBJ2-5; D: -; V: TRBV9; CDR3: CASSGDGAGLQETQYF; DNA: TGTGCCAGCAGCGGGGATGGGGCGGGGCTACAAGAGACCCAGTACTTC
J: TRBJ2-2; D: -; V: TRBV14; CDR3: CASSRMRAGNTGELFF; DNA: TGTGCCAGCAGTCGTATGAGGGCAGGGAACACCGGGGAGCTGTTTTTT
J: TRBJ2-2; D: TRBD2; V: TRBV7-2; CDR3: CASSLGLASNTGELFF; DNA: TGTGCCAGCAGCTTAGGACTAGCTTCGAACACCGGGGAGCTGTTTTTT
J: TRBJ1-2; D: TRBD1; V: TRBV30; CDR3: CAWHRDRPYGYTF; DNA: TGTGCCTGGCACCGGGACAGGCCATATGGCTACACCTTC
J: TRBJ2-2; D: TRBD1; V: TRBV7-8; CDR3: CASSFGDRVAGELFF; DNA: TGTGCCAGCAGCTTTGGGGACAGGGTGGCCGGGGAGCTGTTTTTT
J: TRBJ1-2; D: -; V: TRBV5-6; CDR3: CASSLWRVSYTF; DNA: TGTGCCAGCAGCTTGTGGAGGGTCAGCTACACCTTC
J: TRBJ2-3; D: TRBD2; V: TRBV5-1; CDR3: CASSLDGLAGLPDTQYF; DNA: TGCGCCAGCAGCTTGGACGGACTAGCGGGATTACCAGATACGCAGTATTTT
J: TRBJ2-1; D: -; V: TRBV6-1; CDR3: CASSDTLQGSRGDNEQFF; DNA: TGTGCCAGCAGTGACACCCTACAGGGCTCCCGGGGAGACAATGAGCAGTTCTTC
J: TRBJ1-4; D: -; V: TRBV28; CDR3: CASNTHTAGNEKLFF; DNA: TGTGCCAGCAATACCCACACCGCAGGCAATGAAAAACTGTTTTTT
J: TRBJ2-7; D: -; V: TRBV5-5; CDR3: CASRAGIADRIYEQYF; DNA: TGTGCCAGCAGAGCCGGTATAGCGGACAGGATCTACGAGCAGTACTTC
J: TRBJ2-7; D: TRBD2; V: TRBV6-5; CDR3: CASSYDGLAGEQYF; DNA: TGTGCCAGCAGTTACGACGGACTAGCCGGCGAGCAGTACTTC
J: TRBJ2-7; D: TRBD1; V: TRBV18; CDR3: CASSLTGGVTGEQYF; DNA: TGTGCCAGCTCACTCACAGGGGGCGTTACCGGCGAGCAGTACTTC
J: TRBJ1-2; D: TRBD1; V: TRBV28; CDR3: CASSSGGQGAYGYTF; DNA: TGTGCCAGCAGTTCTGGGGGACAGGGGGCATATGGCTACACCTTC
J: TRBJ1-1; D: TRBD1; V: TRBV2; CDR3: CASSQKTGEAFF; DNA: TGTGCCAGCAGCCAGAAAACAGGGGAGGCTTTCTTT
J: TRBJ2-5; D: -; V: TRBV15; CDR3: CATSRDGADQETQYF; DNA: TGTGCCACCAGCAGAGACGGAGCGGACCAAGAGACCCAGTACTTC
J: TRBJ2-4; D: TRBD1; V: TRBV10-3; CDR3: CAISESMMGQGNKNIQYF; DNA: TGTGCCATCAGTGAGTCGATGATGGGACAGGGAAACAAAAACATTCAGTACTTC